A single sample gave rise to the 21 T cell receptor beta chains below, sequenced in a study of OX40 agonist ivuxolimab in advanced cancers. Assay used: immunoSEQ multiplex PCR; TCRdb lists only in-frame clones, some missing. The table includes 90,000 to 150,000 clones, roughly nine tenths detected once. Here the sequenced sample was CD4+ or CD8+ T cells sorted from blood, taken in a trial of the OX40 agonist ivuxolimab. These receptors originate from an adult with an advanced solid tumor such as melanoma, head and neck, liver or kidney cancer.

The chain couples TRBV7-9 to TRBJ1-4, with 9 bases lining up with TRBD1. Germline lookup yields CDR1 SEHNR and CDR2 FQNEAQ (reference sequence). The CDR3 has 14 amino acids. Trimming cost V 5 bases and J 8 bases; bases outside gene matches: 6. The CDR3 nucleotides read TGTGCCAGCAGCCATGGACAGGGGAAAGAAAAACTGTTTTTT. It translates to CASSHGQGKEKLFF.

The rearrangement links TRBV9 to TRBJ2-7, with D possibly matching TRBD1 (5 bases). Trimming pared 0 bases from V and 6 bases from J, leaving 13 bases between. The CDR3 is made up of 14 amino acids. The germline gives CDR1 SGDLS, CDR2 YYNGEE. This CDR3 is CASSVAAGFSEQYF. DNA of the CDR3: TGTGCCAGCAGCGTAGCGGCAGGGTTTTCCGAGCAGTACTTC.

The chain is built from TRBV28 and TRBJ1-4; D is unresolved. The CDR3 contains 13 residues. V lost 7 bases to trimming and J lost 4 bases, with 10 bases between them. Germline assignment: CDR1 MDHEN and CDR2 SYDVKM. DNA for the CDR3: TGTGCCAGCAAAGAGGCGATTAATGAAAAACTGTTTTTT. Protein product: CASKEAINEKLFF.

The chain couples TRBV2 to TRBJ2-4; tentatively, D is TRBD1 (6 bases). Germline V gene data show CDR1 as SNHLY and CDR2 as FYNNEI. There are 15 residues in the CDR3. Trimming cost V 2 bases and J 12 bases, with 20 bases left between them. The CDR3 bases are TGTGCCAGCAGTGAACAGGTGGGGGCCTCTGAGACTCAGTACTTC. Protein sequence: CASSEQVGASETQYF.

The rearrangement links TRBV28 to TRBJ2-5; TRBD1 aligns across 11 bases. V dropped 3 bases and J dropped 5; count of bases not matched to a gene: 8. The CDR3 consists of 16 residues. Germline V CDR1 and CDR2: MDHEN, SYDVKM. CDR3 in amino acids: CASSLTGTGGLETQYF. DNA for the CDR3: TGTGCCAGCAGTTTGACCGGGACAGGGGGACTGGAGACCCAGTACTTC.

V and J are TRBV7-2 and TRBJ1-2; a weak D match, TRBD1 (5 bases). The CDR3 spans 16 residues. Looked up from germline, CDR1 is SGHTA and CDR2 is FQGNSA. The germline V and J ends were trimmed by 2 bases and 0 bases, with 13 bases remaining between them. The CDR3 here is CASSLRRDLTNYGYTF. The DNA of the CDR3 is TGTGCCAGCAGCTTAAGGAGGGACTTAACTAACTATGGCTACACCTTC.

This chain links TRBV19 with TRBJ2-1, with 9 bases that match TRBD2. The V gene end was trimmed by 3 bases and the J gene end by 8 bases; junction bases not matched to a gene: 8. The CDR3 loop spans 15 amino acids. Germline V gives CDR1 LNHDA, CDR2 SQIVND (reference sequence). The CDR3 reads CASSISSGGWDEQFF. CDR3 nucleotide sequence: TGTGCCAGTAGTATCAGTAGCGGGGGTTGGGATGAGCAGTTCTTC.

V usage is TRBV25-1 and J usage is TRBJ1-4; D is undetermined. Germline CDR1 and CDR2: MGHDK and SYGVNS. The CDR3 loop spans 14 amino acids. Deletions cut 7 bases from V and 0 bases from J, with 9 bases between. CDR3 sequence reads: CASKDDSTNEKLFF. The CDR3 nucleotides read TGTGCCAGCAAGGACGACTCAACTAATGAAAAACTGTTTTTT.

As to this clone: Other DNA sequences in this sample translate to the same CDR3. The V call is TRBV28, the J call TRBJ1-5, with 9 nucleotides matching TRBD1. The length of the CDR3 is 14 residues. Trimming cost V 4 bases and J 5 bases; bases outside gene matches: 3. The V gene's germline CDR1 is MDHEN and CDR2 SYDVKM. The CDR3 loop is CASSSGQGDQPQHF. CDR3 sequence (DNA): TGTGCCAGCAGTTCGGGACAGGGAGATCAGCCCCAGCATTTT.

The rearrangement links TRBV5-4 to TRBJ1-2; D might be TRBD1 (5 bases). The V end was cut by 1 base, the J end by 4 bases, with 23 bases between. CDR3 length: 18 residues. CDR1 and CDR2 from the germline V gene are SGHNT and YYREEE (reference sequence). The chain's CDR3 is CASSLWRGDGGLSYGYTF. The CDR3 DNA reads as TGTGCCAGCAGCTTGTGGCGTGGGGACGGAGGATTATCCTATGGCTACACCTTC.

The chain couples TRBV4-3 to TRBJ1-3, with a possible D match to TRBD1 (5 bases). The CDR3 extends over 15 amino acids. CDR1 is LGHNA and CDR2 is YSLEER in the germline V gene. Trimming pared 1 base from V and 4 bases from J, leaving 11 bases between. Here the CDR3 reads CASSQARGTGNTIYF. Written as DNA, the CDR3 is TGCGCCAGCAGCCAAGCTAGGGGCACAGGAAACACCATATATTTT.

The rearrangement joins TRBV7-9 to TRBJ1-2; D is uncertain. From germline, CDR1 is SEHNR and CDR2 FQNEAQ (reference sequence). The CDR3 has 15 residues. Trimming removed 0 bases at V and 2 bases at J, with 10 bases between. CDR3 in DNA: TGTGCCAGCAGCTTAGCGGACGGATTCAACTATGGCTACACCTTC. Its translation: CASSLADGFNYGYTF.

The J gene is TRBJ1-1, the V gene TRBV7-9; no clear D. V lost 8 bases, J lost 4 bases, and 17 bases lay in between. The CDR3 is made up of 14 amino acids. Per the germline V gene, CDR1 is SEHNR and CDR2 is FQNEAQ (reference sequence). The CDR3 region is CASDPGGRFTEAFF. For the CDR3, the DNA is TGTGCCAGCGATCCCGGCGGGAGGTTCACTGAAGCTTTCTTT.

The V gene is TRBV6-4, the J gene TRBJ2-1; D possibly matches TRBD1 or TRBD2 (5 bases each). The CDR3 consists of 16 residues. Germline lookup yields CDR1 MRHNA and CDR2 SNTAGT. The V end lost 0 bases, the J end lost 8 bases, and 17 bases lay between the germline ends. Here the CDR3 reads CASSDSGAQALHEQFF. CDR3 DNA: TGTGCCAGCAGTGACTCCGGGGCCCAGGCACTGCATGAGCAGTTCTTC.

V and J are TRBV5-1 and TRBJ2-2, with a possible D match to TRBD1 (5 bases). V shed 4 bases and J shed 4 bases, with 11 bases lying between them. The CDR3 consists of 14 residues. Germline V gene data show CDR1 as SGHRS and CDR2 as YFSETQ. CDR3 nucleotides: TGCGCCAGCAGCGGTGACAGTGGCACCGGGGAGCTGTTTTTT. Translation gives CASSGDSGTGELFF.

The chain joins TRBV21-1 to TRBJ2-5; the DNA was not compared with TRBD1, the D call given in the table. TRBV21-1 is tagged as a pseudogene. This CDR3 comprises 14 residues. The CDR3 DNA reads TGTGCCAGCAGCAAAGACAGCATGGAAGAGACCCAGTACTTC. Translated: CASSKDSMEETQYF.

This chain uses TRBV28 with TRBJ2-3, with D maybe TRBD1 (6 bases). V was shortened by 3 bases and J by 4 bases, with 14 bases between the two germline ends. Germline V gene lookup returns CDR1 MDHEN and CDR2 SYDVKM. The CDR3 runs 15 residues. The CDR3 is CASSFEGVRSDTQYF. The CDR3 nucleotides are TGTGCCAGCAGTTTTGAGGGGGTAAGGTCAGATACGCAGTATTTT.

The gene calls are TRBV7-2 and TRBJ2-1, with TRBD1 matching over 9 bases. This CDR3 is built from 16 residues. The junction had 12 bases not matched to a gene; V was cut back by 4 bases and J by 8 bases. CDR1 and CDR2 from the germline V gene are SGHTA and FQGNSA. DNA of the CDR3: TGTGCCAGCAGCTACCTGTTTTCGACAGGGGGGCATGAGCAGTTCTTC. This translates into CASSYLFSTGGHEQFF.

The chain's CDR3 is CASSLRTGGAYNEQFF. The CDR3 DNA reads TGTGCCAGCAGTTTACGGACAGGGGGCGCCTACAATGAGCAGTTCTTC. The chain joins TRBV27 to TRBJ2-1; 11 bases fit TRBD1. CDR1 is MNHEY and CDR2 is SMNVEV in the germline V gene (reference sequence). This CDR3 has 16 amino acids. With V trimmed by 2 bases and J by 2 bases, 2 bases remained unmatched.

The V gene is TRBV27, the J gene TRBJ2-2, with a weak D call TRBD2 (6 bases). The CDR3 runs to 15 residues. Between the trimmed V and J ends, which lost 5 bases and 4 bases, there was a span of 14 bases. Germline CDR1 MNHEY, CDR2 SMNVEV (reference sequence). CDR3 sequence (DNA): TGTGCCAGCAGTCCCCCGACTAGACCCACCGGGGAGCTGTTTTTT. Its protein product is CASSPPTRPTGELFF.

This clone appeared once. The chain is built from TRBV4-3 and TRBJ1-2; D gene ambiguous. Trimming left V 1 base short and J 5 bases short, with 14 bases between. CDR3 length equals 15 residues. In germline, CDR1 is LGHNA, CDR2 YSLEER. CDR3 residues: CASSQVYMEKYGYTF. For the CDR3, the DNA is TGCGCCAGCAGCCAAGTCTACATGGAGAAATATGGCTACACCTTC.